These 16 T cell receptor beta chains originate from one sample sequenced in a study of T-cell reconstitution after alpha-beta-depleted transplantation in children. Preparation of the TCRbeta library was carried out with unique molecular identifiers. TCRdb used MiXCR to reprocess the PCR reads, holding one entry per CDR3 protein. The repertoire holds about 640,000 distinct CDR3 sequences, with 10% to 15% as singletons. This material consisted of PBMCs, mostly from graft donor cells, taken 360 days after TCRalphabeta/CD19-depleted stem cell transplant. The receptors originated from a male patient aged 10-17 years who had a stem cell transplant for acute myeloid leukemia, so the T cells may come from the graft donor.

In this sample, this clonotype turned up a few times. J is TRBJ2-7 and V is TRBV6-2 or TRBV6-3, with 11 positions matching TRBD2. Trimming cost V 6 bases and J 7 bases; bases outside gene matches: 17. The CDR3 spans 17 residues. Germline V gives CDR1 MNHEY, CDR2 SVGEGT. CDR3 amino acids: CASSTPPTSGRSGEQYF. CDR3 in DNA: TGTGCCAGCAGCACCCCCCCTACTAGCGGGAGAAGTGGTGAGCAGTACTTC.

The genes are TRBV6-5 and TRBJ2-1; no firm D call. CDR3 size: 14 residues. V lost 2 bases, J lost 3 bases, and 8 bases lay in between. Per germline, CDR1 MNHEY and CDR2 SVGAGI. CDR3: CASSYGLNYNEQFF. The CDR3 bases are TGTGCCAGCAGTTACGGGCTAAACTACAATGAGCAGTTCTTC.

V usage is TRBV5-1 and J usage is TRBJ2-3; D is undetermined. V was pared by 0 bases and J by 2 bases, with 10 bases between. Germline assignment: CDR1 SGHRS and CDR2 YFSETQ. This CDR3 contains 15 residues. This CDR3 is CASSLDSQPTDTQYF. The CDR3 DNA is TGCGCCAGCAGCTTGGACAGCCAACCCACAGATACGCAGTATTTT.

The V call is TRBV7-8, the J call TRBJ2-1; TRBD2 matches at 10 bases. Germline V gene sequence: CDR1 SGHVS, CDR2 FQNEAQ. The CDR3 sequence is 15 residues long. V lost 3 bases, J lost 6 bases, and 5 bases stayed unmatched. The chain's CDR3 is CASSFGTSEINEQFF. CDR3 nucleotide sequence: TGTGCCAGCAGCTTCGGGACTAGCGAAATCAATGAGCAGTTCTTC.

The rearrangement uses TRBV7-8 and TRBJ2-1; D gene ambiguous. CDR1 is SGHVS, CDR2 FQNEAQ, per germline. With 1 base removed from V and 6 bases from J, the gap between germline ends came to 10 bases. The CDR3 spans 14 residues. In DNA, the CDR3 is TGTGCCAGCAGCTTAGAGGGCTCCCGCAATGAGCAGTTCTTC. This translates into CASSLEGSRNEQFF. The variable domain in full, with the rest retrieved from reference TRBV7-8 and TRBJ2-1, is GAGVSQSPRYKVAKRGQDVALRCDPISGHVSLFWYQQALGQGPEFLTYFQNEAQLDKSGLPSDRFFAERPEGSVSTLKIQRTQQEDSAVYLCASSLEGSRNEQFFGPGTRLTVL.

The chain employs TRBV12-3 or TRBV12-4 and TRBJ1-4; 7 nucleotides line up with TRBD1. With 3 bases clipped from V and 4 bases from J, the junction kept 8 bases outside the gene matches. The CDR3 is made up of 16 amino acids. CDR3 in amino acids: CASSFRAGGVNEKLFF. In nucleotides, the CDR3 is TGTGCCAGCAGTTTTAGGGCAGGGGGAGTTAATGAAAAACTGTTTTTT.

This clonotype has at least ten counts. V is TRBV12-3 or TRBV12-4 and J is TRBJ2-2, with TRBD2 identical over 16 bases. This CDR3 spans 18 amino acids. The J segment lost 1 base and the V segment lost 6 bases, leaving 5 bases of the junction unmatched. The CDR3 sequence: CASRGLAGGPMNTGELFF. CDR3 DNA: TGTGCCAGCAGGGGACTAGCGGGAGGGCCCATGAACACCGGGGAGCTGTTTTTT.

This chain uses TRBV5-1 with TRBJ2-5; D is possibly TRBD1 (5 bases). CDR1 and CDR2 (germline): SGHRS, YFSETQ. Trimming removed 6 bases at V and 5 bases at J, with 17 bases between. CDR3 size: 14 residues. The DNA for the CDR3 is TGCGCCAGCACCACAAGATCAGGGTCGGAGACCCAGTACTTC. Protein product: CASTTRSGSETQYF.

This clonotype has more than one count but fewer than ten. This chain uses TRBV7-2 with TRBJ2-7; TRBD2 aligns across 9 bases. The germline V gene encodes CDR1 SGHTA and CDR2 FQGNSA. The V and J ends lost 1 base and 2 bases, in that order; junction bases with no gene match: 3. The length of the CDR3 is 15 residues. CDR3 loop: CASSLGPSGAYEQYF. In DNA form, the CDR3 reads TGTGCCAGCAGCTTAGGACCTAGCGGGGCCTACGAGCAGTACTTC.

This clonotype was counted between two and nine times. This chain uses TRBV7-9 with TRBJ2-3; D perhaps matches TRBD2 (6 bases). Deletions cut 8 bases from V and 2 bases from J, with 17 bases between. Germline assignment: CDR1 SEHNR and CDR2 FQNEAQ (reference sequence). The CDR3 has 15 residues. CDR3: CASGPRDSYTDTQYF. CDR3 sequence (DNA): TGTGCCAGCGGCCCCCGGGACTCGTACACAGATACGCAGTATTTT.

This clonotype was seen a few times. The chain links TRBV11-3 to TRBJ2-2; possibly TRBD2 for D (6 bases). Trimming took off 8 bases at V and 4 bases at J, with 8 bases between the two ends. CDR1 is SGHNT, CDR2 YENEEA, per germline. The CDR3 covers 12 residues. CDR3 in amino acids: CASHSGTGELFF. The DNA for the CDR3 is TGTGCCAGCCATAGCGGCACCGGGGAGCTGTTTTTT.

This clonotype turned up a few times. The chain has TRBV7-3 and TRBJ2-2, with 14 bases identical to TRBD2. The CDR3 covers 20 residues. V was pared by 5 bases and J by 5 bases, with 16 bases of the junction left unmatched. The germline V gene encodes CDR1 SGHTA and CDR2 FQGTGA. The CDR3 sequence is CASSDFSRLAGGPRTGELFF. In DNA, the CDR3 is TGTGCCAGCAGCGACTTTTCCCGACTAGCGGGAGGGCCAAGGACCGGGGAGCTGTTTTTT.

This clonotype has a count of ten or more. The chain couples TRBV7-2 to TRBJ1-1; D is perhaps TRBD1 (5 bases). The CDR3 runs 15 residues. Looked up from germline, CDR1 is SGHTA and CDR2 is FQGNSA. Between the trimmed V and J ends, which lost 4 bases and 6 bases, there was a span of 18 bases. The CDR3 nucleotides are TGTGCCAGCAGCTCCGGACAAATTACAGGATCTGAAGCTTTCTTT. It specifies CASSSGQITGSEAFF.

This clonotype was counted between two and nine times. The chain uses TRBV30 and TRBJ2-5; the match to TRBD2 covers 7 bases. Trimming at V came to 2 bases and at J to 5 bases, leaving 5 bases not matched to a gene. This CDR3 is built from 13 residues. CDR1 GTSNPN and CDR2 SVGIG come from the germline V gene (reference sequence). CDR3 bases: TGTGCCTGGAGTCTCGTGGGGGGGGAGACCCAGTACTTC. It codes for CAWSLVGGETQYF.

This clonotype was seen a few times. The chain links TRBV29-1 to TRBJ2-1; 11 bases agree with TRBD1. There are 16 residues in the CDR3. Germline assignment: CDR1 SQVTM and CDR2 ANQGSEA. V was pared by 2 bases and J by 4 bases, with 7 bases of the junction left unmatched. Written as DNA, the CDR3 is TGCAGCGTTGAAAGGACAGGGGGCCGAAGATACAATGAGCAGTTCTTC. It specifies CSVERTGGRRYNEQFF.

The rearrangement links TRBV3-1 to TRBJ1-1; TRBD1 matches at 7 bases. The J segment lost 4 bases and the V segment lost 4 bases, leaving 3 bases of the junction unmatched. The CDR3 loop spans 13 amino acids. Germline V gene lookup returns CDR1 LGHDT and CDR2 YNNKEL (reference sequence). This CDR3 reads CASSRGGITEAFF. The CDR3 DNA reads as TGTGCCAGCAGCCGAGGGGGCATCACTGAAGCTTTCTTT. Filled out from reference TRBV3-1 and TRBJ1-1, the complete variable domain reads DTAVSQTPKYLVTQMGNDKSIKCEQNLGHDTMYWYKQDSKKFLKIMFSYNNKELIINETVPNRFSPKSPDKAHLNLHINSLELGDSAVYFCASSRGGITEAFFGQGTRLTVV.